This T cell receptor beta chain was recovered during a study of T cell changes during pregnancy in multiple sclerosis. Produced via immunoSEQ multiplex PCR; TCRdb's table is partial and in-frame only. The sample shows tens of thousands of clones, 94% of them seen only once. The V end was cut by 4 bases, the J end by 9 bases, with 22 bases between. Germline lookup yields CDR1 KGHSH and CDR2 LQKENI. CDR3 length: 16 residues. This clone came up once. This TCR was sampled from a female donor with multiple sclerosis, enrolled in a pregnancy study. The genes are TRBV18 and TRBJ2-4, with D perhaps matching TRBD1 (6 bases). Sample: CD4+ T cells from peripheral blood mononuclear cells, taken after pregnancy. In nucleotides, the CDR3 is TGTGCCAGCTCACGGACACAGGGAAGGGGCCAAAGCATTCAGTACTTC. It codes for CASSRTQGRGQSIQYF.